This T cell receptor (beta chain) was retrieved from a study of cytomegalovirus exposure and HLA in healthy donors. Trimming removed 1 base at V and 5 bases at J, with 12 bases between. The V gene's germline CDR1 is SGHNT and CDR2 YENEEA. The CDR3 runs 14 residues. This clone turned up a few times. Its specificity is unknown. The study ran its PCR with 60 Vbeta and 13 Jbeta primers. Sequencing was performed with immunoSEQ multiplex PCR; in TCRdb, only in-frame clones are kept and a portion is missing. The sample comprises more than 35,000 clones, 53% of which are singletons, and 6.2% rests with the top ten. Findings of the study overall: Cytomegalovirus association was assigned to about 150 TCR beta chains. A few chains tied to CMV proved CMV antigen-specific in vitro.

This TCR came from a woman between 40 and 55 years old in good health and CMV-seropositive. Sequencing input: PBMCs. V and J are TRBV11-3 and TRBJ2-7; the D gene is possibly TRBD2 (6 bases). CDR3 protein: CASSLGREVHEQYF. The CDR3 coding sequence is TGTGCCAGCAGCTTAGGAAGGGAGGTCCACGAGCAGTACTTC.